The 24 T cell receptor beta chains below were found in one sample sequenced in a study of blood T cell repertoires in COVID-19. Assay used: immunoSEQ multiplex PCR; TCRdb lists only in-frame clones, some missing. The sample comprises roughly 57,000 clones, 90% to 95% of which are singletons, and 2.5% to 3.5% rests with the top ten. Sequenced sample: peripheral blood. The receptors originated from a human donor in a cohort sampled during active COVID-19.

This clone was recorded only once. The CDR3 sequence: CASSLASGINTGELFF. The CDR3 DNA sequence: TGTGCCAGCAGCTTGGCTAGCGGTATTAACACCGGGGAGCTGTTTTTT. J is TRBJ2-2 and V is TRBV5-4, with TRBD2 matching over 7 bases. Germline-derived CDR1 and CDR2 are SGHNT and YYREEE (reference sequence). V lost 0 bases, J lost 2 bases, and 4 bases stayed unmatched. The CDR3 runs to 16 residues.

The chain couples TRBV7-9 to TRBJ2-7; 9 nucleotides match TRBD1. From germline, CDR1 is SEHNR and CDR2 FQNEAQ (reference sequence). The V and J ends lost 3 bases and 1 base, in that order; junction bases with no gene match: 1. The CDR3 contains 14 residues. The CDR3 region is CASSLGTGSYEQYF. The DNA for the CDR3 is TGTGCCAGCAGCTTGGGGACAGGGTCCTACGAGCAGTACTTC.

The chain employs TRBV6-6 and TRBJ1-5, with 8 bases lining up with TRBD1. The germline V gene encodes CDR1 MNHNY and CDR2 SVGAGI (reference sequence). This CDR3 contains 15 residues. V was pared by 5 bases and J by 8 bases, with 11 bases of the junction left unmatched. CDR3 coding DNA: TGTGCCAGCAGTCCTGGTCGACAGGGGAAAAAGCCCCAGCATTTT. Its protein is CASSPGRQGKKPQHF.

CDR3 region: CASSLQGARTDTQYF. CDR3 nucleotide sequence: TGTGCCAGTAGTTTGCAGGGGGCTCGCACAGATACGCAGTATTTT. The chain uses TRBV19 and TRBJ2-3, with TRBD1 matching over 8 bases. V lost 5 bases and J lost 1; bases outside the gene matches: 5. This CDR3 spans 15 amino acids. In germline, CDR1 is LNHDA, CDR2 SQIVND (reference sequence).

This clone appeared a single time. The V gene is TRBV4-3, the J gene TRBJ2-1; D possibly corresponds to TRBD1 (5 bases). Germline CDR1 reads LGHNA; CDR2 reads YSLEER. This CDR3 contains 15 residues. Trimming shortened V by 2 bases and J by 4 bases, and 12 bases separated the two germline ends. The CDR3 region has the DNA TGCGCCAGCAGCCAATTTGTCCCAGGGTACAATGAGCAGTTCTTC. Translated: CASSQFVPGYNEQFF.

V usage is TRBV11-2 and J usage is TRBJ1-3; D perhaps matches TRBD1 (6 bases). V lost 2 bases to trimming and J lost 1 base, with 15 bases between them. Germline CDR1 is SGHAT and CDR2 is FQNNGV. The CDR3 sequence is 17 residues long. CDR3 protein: CASSLLQGKGSGNTIYF. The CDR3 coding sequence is TGTGCCAGCAGCTTATTACAGGGTAAAGGTTCTGGAAACACCATATATTTT.

CDR3 loop: CASSGRGTGLGDTIYF. In DNA form, the CDR3 reads TGTGCCAGCAGTGGACGGGGGACAGGGCTTGGGGACACCATATATTTT. This chain uses TRBV2 with TRBJ1-3, with 9 nucleotides matching TRBD1. The CDR3 consists of 16 residues. Trimming removed 4 bases from V and 8 bases from J; junction bases left unmatched: 12. Germline values: CDR1 SNHLY, CDR2 FYNNEI.

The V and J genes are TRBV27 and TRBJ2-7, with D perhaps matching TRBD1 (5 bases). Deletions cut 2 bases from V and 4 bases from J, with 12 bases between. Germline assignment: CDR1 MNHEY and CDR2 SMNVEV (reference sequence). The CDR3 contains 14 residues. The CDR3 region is CASSLQGVRYEQYF. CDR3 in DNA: TGTGCCAGCAGTTTACAAGGGGTCAGGTACGAGCAGTACTTC.

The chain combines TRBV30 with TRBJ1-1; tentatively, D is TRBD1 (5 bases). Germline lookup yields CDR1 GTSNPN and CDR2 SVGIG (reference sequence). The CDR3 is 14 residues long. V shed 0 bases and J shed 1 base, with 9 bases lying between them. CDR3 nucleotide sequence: TGTGCCTGGAGTGTAACCAGGGCGAACACTGAAGCTTTCTTT. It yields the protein CAWSVTRANTEAFF.

CDR3 in amino acids: CASSLGTAPMNYEQYV. The CDR3 nucleotides read TGTGCCAGCAGCTTAGGGACAGCACCAATGAACTACGAGCAGTACGTC. V usage is TRBV5-5 and J usage is TRBJ2-7; 7 nucleotides match TRBD1. This CDR3 contains 16 residues. V lost 2 bases to trimming and J lost 3 bases; unmatched junction nucleotides: 11. The V gene's germline CDR1 is SGHKS and CDR2 YYEKEE (reference sequence).

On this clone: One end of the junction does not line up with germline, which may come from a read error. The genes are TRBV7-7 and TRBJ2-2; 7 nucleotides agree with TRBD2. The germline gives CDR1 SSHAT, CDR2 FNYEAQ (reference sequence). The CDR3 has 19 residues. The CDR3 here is CASSFFPEGGSLSTGELFF. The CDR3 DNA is TGTGCTAGCAGCTTCTTCCCCGAGGGCGGGAGTTTGAGTACCGGGGAGCTGTTTTTT.

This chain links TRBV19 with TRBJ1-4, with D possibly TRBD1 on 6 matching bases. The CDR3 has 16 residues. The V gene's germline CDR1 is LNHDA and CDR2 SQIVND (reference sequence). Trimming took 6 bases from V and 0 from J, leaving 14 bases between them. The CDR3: CASRVDRRATNEKLFF. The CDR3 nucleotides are TGTGCCAGTAGAGTAGACAGGAGAGCAACTAATGAAAAACTGTTTTTT.

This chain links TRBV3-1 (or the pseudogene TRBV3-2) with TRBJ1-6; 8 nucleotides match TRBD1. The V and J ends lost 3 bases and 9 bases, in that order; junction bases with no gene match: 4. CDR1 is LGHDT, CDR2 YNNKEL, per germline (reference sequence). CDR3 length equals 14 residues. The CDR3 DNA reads TGTGCCAGCAGCCAGGGACAGGTTTTTTCACCCCTCCACTTT. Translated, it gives CASSQGQVFSPLHF.

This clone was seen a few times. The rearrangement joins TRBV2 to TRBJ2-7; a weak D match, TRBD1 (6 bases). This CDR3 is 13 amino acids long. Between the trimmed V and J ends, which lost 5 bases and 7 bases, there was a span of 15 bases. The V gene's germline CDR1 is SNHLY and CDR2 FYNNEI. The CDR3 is CASSPNGQWEQYV. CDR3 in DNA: TGTGCCAGCAGTCCTAACGGACAGTGGGAGCAGTACGTC.

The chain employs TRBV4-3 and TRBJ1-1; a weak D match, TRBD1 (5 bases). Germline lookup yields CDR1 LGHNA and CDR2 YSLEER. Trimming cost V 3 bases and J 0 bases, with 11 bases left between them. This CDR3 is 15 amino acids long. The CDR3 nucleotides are TGCGCCAGCAGCCACCGCCAGGGATTGAACACTGAAGCTTTCTTT. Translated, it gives CASSHRQGLNTEAFF.

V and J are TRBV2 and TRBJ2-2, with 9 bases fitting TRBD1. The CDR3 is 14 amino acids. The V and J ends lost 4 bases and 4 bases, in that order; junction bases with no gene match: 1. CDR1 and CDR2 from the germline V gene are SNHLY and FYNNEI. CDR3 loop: CASSGTGATGELFF. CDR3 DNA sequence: TGTGCCAGCAGTGGGACAGGGGCCACCGGGGAGCTGTTTTTT.

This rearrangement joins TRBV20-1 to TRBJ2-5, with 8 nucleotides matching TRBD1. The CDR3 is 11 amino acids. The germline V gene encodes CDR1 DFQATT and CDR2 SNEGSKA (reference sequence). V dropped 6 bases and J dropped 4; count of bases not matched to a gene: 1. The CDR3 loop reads CSADRGETQYF. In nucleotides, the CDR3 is TGCAGTGCCGACAGGGGAGAGACCCAGTACTTC.

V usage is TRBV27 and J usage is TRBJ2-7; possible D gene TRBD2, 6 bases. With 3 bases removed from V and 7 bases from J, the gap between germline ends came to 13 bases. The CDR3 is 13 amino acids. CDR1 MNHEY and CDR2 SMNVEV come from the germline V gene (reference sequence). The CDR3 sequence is CASSFRSGVEQYF. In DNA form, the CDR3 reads TGTGCCAGCAGTTTTCGTTCGGGGGTTGAGCAGTACTTC.

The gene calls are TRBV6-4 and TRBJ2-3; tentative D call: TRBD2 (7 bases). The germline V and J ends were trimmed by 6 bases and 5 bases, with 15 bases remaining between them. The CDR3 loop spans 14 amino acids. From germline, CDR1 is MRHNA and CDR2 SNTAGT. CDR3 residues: CASSPRGGQDTQYF. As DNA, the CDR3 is TGTGCCAGCAGCCCTAGGGGGGGTCAAGATACGCAGTATTTT.

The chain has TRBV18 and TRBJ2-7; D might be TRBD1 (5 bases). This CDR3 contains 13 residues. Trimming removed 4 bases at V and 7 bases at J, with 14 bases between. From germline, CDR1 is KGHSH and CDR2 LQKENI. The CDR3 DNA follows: TGTGCCAGCTCACTGCAGGGATTGGGGGAGCAGTACGTC. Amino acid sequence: CASSLQGLGEQYV.

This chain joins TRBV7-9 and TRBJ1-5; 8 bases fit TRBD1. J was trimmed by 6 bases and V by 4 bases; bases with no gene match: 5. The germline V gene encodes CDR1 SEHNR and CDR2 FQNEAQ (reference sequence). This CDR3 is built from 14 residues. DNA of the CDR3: TGTGCCAGCAGCTCGGGACAGGAGTTTCAGCCCCAGCATTTT. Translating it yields CASSSGQEFQPQHF.

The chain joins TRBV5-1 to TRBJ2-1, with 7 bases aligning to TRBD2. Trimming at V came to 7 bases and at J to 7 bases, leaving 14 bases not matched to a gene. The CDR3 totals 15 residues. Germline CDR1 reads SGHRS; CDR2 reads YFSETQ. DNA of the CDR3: TGCGCCAGCGGCACCTCGGGGGGAGGGGCAAATGAGCAGTTCTTC. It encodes CASGTSGGGANEQFF.

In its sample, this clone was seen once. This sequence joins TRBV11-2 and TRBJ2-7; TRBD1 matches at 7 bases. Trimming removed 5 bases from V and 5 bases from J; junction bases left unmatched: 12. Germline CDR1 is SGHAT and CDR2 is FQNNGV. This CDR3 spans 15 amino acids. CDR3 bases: TGTGCCAGCAGCCGAACCGGGACAGCCGGACACGAGCAGTACTTC. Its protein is CASSRTGTAGHEQYF.

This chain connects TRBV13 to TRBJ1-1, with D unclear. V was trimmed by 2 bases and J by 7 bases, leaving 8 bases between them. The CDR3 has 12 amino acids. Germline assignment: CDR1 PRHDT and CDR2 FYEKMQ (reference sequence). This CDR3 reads CASSLHRSEAFF. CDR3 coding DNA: TGTGCCAGCAGCTTACATCGGAGTGAAGCTTTCTTT.